The clone carrying this TCR beta chain was seen repeatedly, ten times or more. What it binds is not known. The data were obtained in a study of HIV-infected patients and healthy controls. Study findings and constraints: Compared with controls, mean Gini indices were significantly raised in HIV-infected repertoires, possibly indicating oligoclonality. HIV-infected patients shared fewer CDR3 sequences between individuals than healthy controls. With just sixteen HIV-infected individuals processed, the findings' generality was considered strongly limited.

Whole blood was used without fractionation, so all unsorted peripheral T cells were included. The CDR3 loop spans 14 amino acids. V shed 3 bases and J shed 0 bases, with 8 bases lying between them. Germline V CDR1 and CDR2: SGHTA, FQGTGA. Reverse transcription used around 480 ng RNA and constant-region primers for alpha and beta. Using multiplexing indices, alpha and beta chain libraries were generated apart by chain-specific third strand synthesis. One primer pair amplified all rearrangements per chain; each cDNA got molecular barcodes. Via MiXCR, TCRdb re-called the 5' RACE reads, giving one row per CDR3 protein. The data contain about 9,100 distinct CDR3 sequences, roughly 7.7% of them singletons.

The chain couples TRBV7-3 to TRBJ1-1; TRBD1 might be the D (5 bases). Sequenced here: blood, sampled before antiretroviral therapy. This TCR was recovered from an adult with HIV infection. The CDR3 coding sequence is TGTGCCAGCAGCTTCGACAGTCTGAACACTGAAGCTTTCTTT. It is translated as CASSFDSLNTEAFF.